Shown below are 11 T cell receptor beta chains from a single sample sequenced in a study of cytomegalovirus exposure and HLA in healthy donors. PCR primers comprised 60 Vbeta and 13 Jbeta primers. Repertoires were generated with immunoSEQ multiplex PCR, while TCRdb's copy carries only in-frame clones and drops some. The top ten hold approximately 8% of the sample, which has approximately 100,000 clones, roughly two thirds seen once. Input material: PBMCs. These receptors were collected from a man aged 40-49 years in good health and CMV-seronegative.

This clone came up a few times. CDR3 sequence: CASQYLGQGSYEQYF. DNA for the CDR3: TGTGCCAGCCAGTATCTGGGACAGGGATCCTACGAGCAGTACTTC. The chain couples TRBV28 to TRBJ2-7, with TRBD1 matching 9 bases. J was trimmed by 1 base and V by 8 bases; bases with no gene match: 9. The CDR3 sequence is 15 residues long. Germline CDR1 is MDHEN and CDR2 is SYDVKM.

This chain uses TRBV19 with TRBJ1-2, with D perhaps TRBD1 (5 bases). The CDR3 is 14 amino acids. V was cut by 7 bases and J by 3 bases, with 15 bases left in between. CDR1 is LNHDA, CDR2 SQIVND, per germline (reference sequence). The DNA for the CDR3 is TGTGCCAGTAAAGGGGTAGACAGAGACTATGGCTACACCTTC. Protein: CASKGVDRDYGYTF.

The J gene is TRBJ2-5, the V gene TRBV6-1; D ambiguous. In germline, CDR1 is MNHNS, CDR2 SASEGT. The CDR3 is 15 amino acids. Trimming left V 7 bases short and J 1 base short, with 16 bases between. This chain's CDR3 is CASTLSVSPQETQYF. The DNA for the CDR3 is TGTGCCAGCACCCTTAGTGTGAGCCCCCAAGAGACCCAGTACTTC.

The chain combines TRBV4-2 with TRBJ2-7, with TRBD1 matching over 8 bases. Germline CDR1 LGHNA, CDR2 YNFKEQ. Trimming at V came to 2 bases and at J to 6 bases, leaving 12 bases not matched to a gene. The CDR3 contains 16 residues. The CDR3 coding sequence is TGTGCCAGCAGCCAATTAGTAGCGACAGGGGACACCGAGCAGTACTTC. It specifies CASSQLVATGDTEQYF.

The V call is TRBV6-1, the J call TRBJ2-7, with 8 bases matching TRBD2. The germline V gene has CDR1 MNHNS and CDR2 SASEGT. The length of the CDR3 is 16 residues. V lost 0 bases, J lost 0 bases, and 4 bases stayed unmatched. The CDR3 sequence is CASSEAAGVPSYEQYF. DNA for the CDR3: TGTGCCAGCAGTGAAGCAGCGGGGGTCCCCTCCTACGAGCAGTACTTC.

This chain links TRBV11-2 with TRBJ2-7; TRBD2 is a possible D gene (5 bases). CDR1 and CDR2 from the germline V gene are SGHAT and FQNNGV. V lost 5 bases and J lost 6, with 8 bases in between. The CDR3 is made up of 11 amino acids. CDR3 loop: CASSNSVEQYF. CDR3 nucleotides: TGTGCCAGCAGCAATAGCGTCGAGCAGTACTTC. Drawing the rest from reference TRBV11-2 and TRBJ2-7, the complete variable domain is EAGVAQSPRYKIIEKRQSVAFWCNPISGHATLYWYQQILGQGPKLLIQFQNNGVVDDSQLPKDRFSAERLKGVDSTLKIQPAKLEDSAVYLCASSNSVEQYFGPGTRLTVT.

This clone was detected only a few times. This chain connects TRBV5-6 to TRBJ2-7, with 8 positions matching TRBD1. Germline V gene data show CDR1 as SGHDT and CDR2 as YYEEEE. Trimming cost V 3 bases and J 0 bases; bases outside gene matches: 14. The CDR3 runs 18 residues. The CDR3 loop is CASSSNFRDRTPSYEQYF. The CDR3 DNA sequence: TGTGCCAGCAGCTCGAACTTCCGGGACAGGACACCCTCCTACGAGCAGTACTTC.

As regards this clone: Germline is not matched at one junction end, which may reflect a read error. The chain couples TRBV7-9 to TRBJ2-7; 9 positions agree with TRBD1. Germline CDR1 and CDR2: SEHNR and FQNEAQ (reference sequence). CDR3 length: 15 residues. The CDR3 bases are TGTTCCAGCAGTCCTTTACAGGGGGCAGCCTCAGAGCAGTACTTC. It is translated as CSSSPLQGAASEQYF.

The chain has TRBV19 and TRBJ2-3; TRBD2 agrees at 10 bases. The J segment lost 3 bases and the V segment lost 5 bases, leaving 8 bases of the junction unmatched. Germline CDR1 is LNHDA and CDR2 is SQIVND (reference sequence). CDR3 size: 16 residues. The CDR3 region has the DNA TGTGCCAGTAGTTTCGTAGCGGGGGGCGGTACAGATACGCAGTATTTT. Translated: CASSFVAGGGTDTQYF.

CDR3 amino acids: CASKGIGVGYEQYF. CDR3 bases: TGTGCCAGCAAGGGCATAGGGGTGGGGTACGAGCAGTACTTC. The chain joins TRBV27 to TRBJ2-7; D might be TRBD1 (5 bases). From germline, CDR1 is MNHEY and CDR2 SMNVEV (reference sequence). The CDR3 is 14 residues long. The germline V and J ends were trimmed by 7 bases and 4 bases, with 17 bases remaining between them.

This rearrangement joins TRBV5-4 to TRBJ2-1, with 9 bases fitting TRBD2. After removal of 0 bases from V and 0 bases from J, the junction contained 1 base not matched to a gene. Germline CDR1 and CDR2: SGHNT and YYREEE (reference sequence). The CDR3 contains 16 residues. The CDR3 sequence: CASSLELAGSYNEQFF. In nucleotides, the CDR3 is TGTGCCAGCAGCTTGGAACTAGCGGGCTCCTACAATGAGCAGTTCTTC.